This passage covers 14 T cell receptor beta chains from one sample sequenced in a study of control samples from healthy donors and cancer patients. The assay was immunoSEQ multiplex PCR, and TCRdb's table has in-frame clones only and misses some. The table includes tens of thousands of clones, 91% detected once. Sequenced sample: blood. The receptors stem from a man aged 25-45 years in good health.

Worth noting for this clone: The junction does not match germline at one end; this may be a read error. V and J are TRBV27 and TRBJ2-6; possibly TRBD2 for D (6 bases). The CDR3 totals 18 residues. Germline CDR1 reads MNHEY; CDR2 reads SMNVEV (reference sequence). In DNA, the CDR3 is TGTGCCAGCAGTTTATCGTGGCTACGGGACTCTGGGGCCAACGTCCCGACTTTC. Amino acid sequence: CASSLSWLRDSGANVPTF.

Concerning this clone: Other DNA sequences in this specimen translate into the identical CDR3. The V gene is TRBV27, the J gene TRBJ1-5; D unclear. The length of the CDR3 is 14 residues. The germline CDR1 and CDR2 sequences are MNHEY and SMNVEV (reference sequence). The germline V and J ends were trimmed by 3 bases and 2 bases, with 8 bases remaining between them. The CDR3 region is CASSFLGGNQPQHF. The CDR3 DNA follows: TGTGCCAGCAGTTTTTTGGGTGGCAATCAGCCCCAGCATTTT.

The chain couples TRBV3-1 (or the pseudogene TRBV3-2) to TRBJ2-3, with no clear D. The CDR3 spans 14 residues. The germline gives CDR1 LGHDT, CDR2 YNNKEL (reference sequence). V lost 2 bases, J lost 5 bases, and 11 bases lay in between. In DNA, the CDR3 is TGTGCCAGCAGCCAAACTCCCCTAGGAGATACGCAGTATTTT. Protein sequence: CASSQTPLGDTQYF.

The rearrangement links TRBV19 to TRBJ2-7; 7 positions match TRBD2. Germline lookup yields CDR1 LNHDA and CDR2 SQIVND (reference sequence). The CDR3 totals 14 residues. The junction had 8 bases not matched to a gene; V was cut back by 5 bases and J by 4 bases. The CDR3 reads CASSEAAGAYEQYF. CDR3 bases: TGTGCCAGTAGTGAGGCGGCGGGAGCGTACGAGCAGTACTTC.

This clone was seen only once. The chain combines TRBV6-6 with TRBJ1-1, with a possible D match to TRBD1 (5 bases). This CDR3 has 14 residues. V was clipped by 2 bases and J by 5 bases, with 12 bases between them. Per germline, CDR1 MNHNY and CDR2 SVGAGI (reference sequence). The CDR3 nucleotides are TGTGCCAGCAGTTACGGGGGACGGGAGACTGAAGCTTTCTTT. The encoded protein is CASSYGGRETEAFF.

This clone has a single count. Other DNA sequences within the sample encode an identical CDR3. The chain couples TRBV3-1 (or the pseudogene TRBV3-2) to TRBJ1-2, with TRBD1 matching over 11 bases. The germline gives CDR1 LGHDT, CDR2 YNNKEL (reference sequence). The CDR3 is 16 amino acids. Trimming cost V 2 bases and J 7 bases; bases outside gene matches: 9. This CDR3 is CASSQYDGGQGGGYTF. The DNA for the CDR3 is TGTGCCAGCAGCCAATACGATGGGGGACAGGGGGGTGGCTACACCTTC.

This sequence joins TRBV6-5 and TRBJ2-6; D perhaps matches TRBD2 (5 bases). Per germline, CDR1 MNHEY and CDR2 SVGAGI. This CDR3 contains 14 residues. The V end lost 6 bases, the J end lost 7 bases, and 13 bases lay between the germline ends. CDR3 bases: TGTGCCAGCAGGAGGGAACTTGGAGCCAACGTCCTGACTTTC. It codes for CASRRELGANVLTF.

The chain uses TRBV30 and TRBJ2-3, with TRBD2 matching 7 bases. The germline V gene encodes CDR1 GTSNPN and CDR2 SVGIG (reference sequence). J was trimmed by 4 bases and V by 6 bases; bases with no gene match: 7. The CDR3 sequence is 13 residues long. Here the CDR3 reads CACTTSHPDTQYF. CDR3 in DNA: TGTGCCTGTACGACTAGCCATCCAGATACGCAGTATTTT.

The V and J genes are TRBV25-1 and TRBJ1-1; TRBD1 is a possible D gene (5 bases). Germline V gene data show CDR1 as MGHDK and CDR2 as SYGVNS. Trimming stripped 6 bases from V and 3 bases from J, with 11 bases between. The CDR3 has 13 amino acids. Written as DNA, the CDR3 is TGTGCCAGCAGAGTCAGGGACGACACTGAAGCTTTCTTT. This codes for CASRVRDDTEAFF.

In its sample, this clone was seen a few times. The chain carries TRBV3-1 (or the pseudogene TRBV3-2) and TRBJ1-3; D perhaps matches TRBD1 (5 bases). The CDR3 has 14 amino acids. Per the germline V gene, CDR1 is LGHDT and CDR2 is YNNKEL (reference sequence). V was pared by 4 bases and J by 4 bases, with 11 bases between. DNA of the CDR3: TGTGCCAGCAGCCCTGGCGCAGGGGGAAACACCATATATTTT. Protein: CASSPGAGGNTIYF.

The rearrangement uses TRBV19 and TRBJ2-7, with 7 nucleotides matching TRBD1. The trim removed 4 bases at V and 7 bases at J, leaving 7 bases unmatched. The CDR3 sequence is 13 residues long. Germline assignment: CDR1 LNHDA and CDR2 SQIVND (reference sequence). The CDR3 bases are TGTGCCAGTAGTACAAGCACAGGGGTTGAGCAGTACTTC. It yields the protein CASSTSTGVEQYF.

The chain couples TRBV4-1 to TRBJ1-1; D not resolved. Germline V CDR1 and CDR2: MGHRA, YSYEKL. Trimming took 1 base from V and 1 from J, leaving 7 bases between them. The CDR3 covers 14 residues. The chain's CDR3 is CASSQGHTNTEAFF. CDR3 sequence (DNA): TGCGCCAGCAGCCAAGGACATACGAACACTGAAGCTTTCTTT.

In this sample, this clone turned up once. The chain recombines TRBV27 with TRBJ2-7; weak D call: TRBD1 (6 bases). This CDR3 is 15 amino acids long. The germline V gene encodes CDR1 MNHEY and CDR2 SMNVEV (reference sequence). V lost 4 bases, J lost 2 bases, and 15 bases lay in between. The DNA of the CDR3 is TGTGCCAGCAGTTGGTCCGTCCAGGGGACCTACGAGCAGTACTTC. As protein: CASSWSVQGTYEQYF.

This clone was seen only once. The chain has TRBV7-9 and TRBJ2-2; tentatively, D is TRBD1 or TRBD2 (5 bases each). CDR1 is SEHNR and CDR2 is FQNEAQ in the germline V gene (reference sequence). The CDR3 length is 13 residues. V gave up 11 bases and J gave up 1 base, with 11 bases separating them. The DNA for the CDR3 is TGTGCCTGGCCGGGACGGAACACCGGGGAGCTGTTTTTT. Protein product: CAWPGRNTGELFF.